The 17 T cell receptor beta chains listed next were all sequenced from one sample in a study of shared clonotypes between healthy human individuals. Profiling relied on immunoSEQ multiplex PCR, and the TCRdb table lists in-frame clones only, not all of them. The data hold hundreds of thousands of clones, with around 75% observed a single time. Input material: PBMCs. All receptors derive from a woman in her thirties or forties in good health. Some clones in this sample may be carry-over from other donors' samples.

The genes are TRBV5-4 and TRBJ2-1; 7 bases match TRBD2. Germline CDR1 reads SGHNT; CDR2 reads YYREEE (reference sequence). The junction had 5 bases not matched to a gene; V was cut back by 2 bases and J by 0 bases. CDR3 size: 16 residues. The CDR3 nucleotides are TGTGCCAGCAGCTTCGGGAGGTTGGGCTCCTACAATGAGCAGTTCTTC. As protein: CASSFGRLGSYNEQFF.

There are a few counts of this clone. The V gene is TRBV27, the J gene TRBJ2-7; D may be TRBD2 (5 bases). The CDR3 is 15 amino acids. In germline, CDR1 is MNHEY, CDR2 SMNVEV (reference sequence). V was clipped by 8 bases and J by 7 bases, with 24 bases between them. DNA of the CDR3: TGTGCCAGCGCTAGCCCCTCTCGCCTTACGTGGGAGCAGTACTTC. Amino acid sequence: CASASPSRLTWEQYF.

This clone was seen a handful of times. Here the CDR3 DNA reads TGTGCCAGCAGCTTAGAATGGGGGGCCAGGGATTTGCCTGAAGCTTTCTTT. Translating it yields CASSLEWGARDLPEAFF. The chain couples TRBV7-2 to TRBJ1-1; a weak D match, TRBD1 (6 bases). In germline, CDR1 is SGHTA, CDR2 FQGNSA. Trimming cost V 1 base and J 6 bases, with 21 bases left between them. The CDR3 is 17 residues long.

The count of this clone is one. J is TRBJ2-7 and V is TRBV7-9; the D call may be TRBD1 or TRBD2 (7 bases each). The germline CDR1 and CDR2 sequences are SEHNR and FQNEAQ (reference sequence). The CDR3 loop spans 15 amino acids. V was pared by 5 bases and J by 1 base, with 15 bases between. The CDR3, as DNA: TGTGCCAGCAGCCCCCAGGGGGAGGGGTCCTACGAGCAGTACTTC. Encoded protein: CASSPQGEGSYEQYF.

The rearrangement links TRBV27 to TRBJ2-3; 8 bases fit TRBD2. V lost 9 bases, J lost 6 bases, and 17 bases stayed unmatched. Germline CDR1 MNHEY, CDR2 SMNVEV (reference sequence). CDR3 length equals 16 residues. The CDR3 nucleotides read TGTGCCAGTTACGAATTTAGCGGGACCCTCCCGGATACGCAGTATTTT. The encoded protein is CASYEFSGTLPDTQYF.

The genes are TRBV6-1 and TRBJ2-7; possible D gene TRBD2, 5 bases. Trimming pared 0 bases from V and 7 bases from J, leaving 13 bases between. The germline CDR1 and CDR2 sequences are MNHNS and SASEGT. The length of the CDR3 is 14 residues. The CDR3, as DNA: TGTGCCAGCAGTGAAGCATCGGTGTCGGGGGAGCAGTACTTC. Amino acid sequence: CASSEASVSGEQYF.

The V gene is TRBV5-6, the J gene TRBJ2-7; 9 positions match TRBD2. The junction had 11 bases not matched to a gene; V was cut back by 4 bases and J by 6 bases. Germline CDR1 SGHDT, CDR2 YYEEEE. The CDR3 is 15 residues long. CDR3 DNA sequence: TGTGCCAGCAGCCTATGGGGAGCGGGAGGTCTCGAGCAGTACTTC. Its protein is CASSLWGAGGLEQYF.

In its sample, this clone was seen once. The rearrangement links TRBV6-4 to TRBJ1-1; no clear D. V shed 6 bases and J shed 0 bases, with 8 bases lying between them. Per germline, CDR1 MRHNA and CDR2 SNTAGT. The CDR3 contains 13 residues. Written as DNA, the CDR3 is TGTGCCAGCAGGCTTCGACTGAACACTGAAGCTTTCTTT. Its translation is CASRLRLNTEAFF.

The CDR3: CASSTRDRGEYGYTF. Here the CDR3 DNA reads TGTGCCAGCAGCACAAGGGACAGGGGGGAATATGGCTACACCTTC. The rearrangement joins TRBV7-2 to TRBJ1-2; 11 bases line up with TRBD1. V was pared by 5 bases and J by 5 bases, with 7 bases of the junction left unmatched. The germline V gene encodes CDR1 SGHTA and CDR2 FQGNSA. The CDR3 is made up of 15 amino acids.

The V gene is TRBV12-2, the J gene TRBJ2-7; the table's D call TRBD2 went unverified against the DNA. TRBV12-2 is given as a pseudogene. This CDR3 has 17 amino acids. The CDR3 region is CASRFQCASGFPYEQYF. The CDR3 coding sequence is TGTGCAAGTCGCTTTCAGTGCGCTAGCGGGTTTCCCTACGAGCAGTACTTC.

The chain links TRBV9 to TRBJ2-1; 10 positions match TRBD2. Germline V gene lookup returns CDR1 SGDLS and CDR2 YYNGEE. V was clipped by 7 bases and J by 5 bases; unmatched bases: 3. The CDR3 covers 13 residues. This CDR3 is CASGGTSDNEQFF. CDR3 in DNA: TGTGCCAGCGGCGGGACTAGCGACAATGAGCAGTTCTTC.

The CDR3 DNA reads TGCGCCAGCAGCTTGGCCGGGAGCCCCGTTAACACTGAAGCTTTCTTT. Translation: CASSLAGSPVNTEAFF. The rearrangement links TRBV5-1 to TRBJ1-1; D gene uncertain. V was pared by 0 bases and J by 2 bases, with 14 bases between. There are 16 residues in the CDR3. CDR1 and CDR2 (germline): SGHRS, YFSETQ. Full variable domain (outside the CDR3, taken from reference TRBV5-1 and TRBJ1-1): KAGVTQTPRYLIKTRGQQVTLSCSPISGHRSVSWYQQTPGQGLQFLFEYFSETQRNKGNFPGRFSGRQFSNSRSEMNVSTLELGDSALYLCASSLAGSPVNTEAFFGQGTRLTVV.

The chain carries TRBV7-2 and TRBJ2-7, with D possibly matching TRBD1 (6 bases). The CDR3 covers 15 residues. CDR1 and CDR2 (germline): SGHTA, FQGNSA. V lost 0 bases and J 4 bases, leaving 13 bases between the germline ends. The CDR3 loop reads CASSLAQGTIYEQYF. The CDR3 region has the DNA TGTGCCAGCAGCTTAGCCCAGGGGACGATATACGAGCAGTACTTC.

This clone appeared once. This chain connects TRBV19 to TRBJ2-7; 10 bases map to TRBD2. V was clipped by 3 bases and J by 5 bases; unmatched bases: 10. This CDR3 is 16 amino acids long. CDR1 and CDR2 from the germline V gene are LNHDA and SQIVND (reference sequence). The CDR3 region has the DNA TGTGCCAGTAGTATCGGAGCGGGAGGGCGTCTAGACGAGCAGTACTTC. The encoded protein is CASSIGAGGRLDEQYF.

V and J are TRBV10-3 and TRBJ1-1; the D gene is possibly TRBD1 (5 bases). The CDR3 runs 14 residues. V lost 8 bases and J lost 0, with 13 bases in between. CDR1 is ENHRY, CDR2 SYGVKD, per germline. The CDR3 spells CAIGRDGMNTEAFF. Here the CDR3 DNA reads TGTGCCATCGGGAGGGACGGAATGAACACTGAAGCTTTCTTT.

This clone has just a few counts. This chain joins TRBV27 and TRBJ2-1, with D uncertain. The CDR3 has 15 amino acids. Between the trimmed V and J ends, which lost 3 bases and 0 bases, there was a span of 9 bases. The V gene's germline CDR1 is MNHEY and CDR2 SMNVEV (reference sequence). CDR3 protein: CASSFRRSSYNEQFF. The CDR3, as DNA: TGTGCCAGCAGTTTCAGGCGGAGCTCCTACAATGAGCAGTTCTTC.

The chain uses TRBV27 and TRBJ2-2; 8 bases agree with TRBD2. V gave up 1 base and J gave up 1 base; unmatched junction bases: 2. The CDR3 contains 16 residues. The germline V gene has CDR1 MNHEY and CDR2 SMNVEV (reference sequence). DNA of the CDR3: TGTGCCAGCAGTTTATGGGCGGGAGGGAACACCGGGGAGCTGTTTTTT. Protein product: CASSLWAGGNTGELFF.